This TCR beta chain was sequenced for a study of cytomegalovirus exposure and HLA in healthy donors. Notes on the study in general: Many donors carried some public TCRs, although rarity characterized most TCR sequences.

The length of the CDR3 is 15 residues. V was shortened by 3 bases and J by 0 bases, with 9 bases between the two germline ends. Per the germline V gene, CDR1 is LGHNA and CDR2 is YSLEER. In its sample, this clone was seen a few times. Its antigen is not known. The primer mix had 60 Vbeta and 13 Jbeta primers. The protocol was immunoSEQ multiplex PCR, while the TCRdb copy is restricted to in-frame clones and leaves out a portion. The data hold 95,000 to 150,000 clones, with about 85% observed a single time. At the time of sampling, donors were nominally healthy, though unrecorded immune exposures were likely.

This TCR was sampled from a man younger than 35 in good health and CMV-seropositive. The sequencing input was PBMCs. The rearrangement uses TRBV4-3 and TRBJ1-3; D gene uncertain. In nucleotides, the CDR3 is TGCGCCAGCAGCCAGACGGGAATCTCTGGAAACACCATATATTTT. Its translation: CASSQTGISGNTIYF.